This TCR beta chain emerged from a study of patients and donors after allogeneic stem cell transplantation. Per germline, CDR1 SGHDT and CDR2 YYEEEE. The CDR3 extends over 15 amino acids. J lost 7 bases, V lost 2 bases, and 3 bases had no gene match. This clonotype occurred a few times. TCRdb used MiXCR to reprocess the RT-PCR reads, holding one entry per CDR3 protein. This table has 190,000 or so distinct CDR3 sequences, 35% to 45% appearing once. The sequenced sample was blood, either unsorted or a sorted T cell fraction (not recorded which). This receptor was identified in a human donor who was either an allogeneic HSCT recipient or a stem cell or donor lymphocyte infusion donor (not recorded which). It is not recorded whose cells these are; they may come from a transplant donor. This chain joins TRBV5-6 and TRBJ1-6, with TRBD1 matching over 10 bases. CDR3 amino acids: CASSFGQGGNSPLHF. CDR3 nucleotides: TGTGCCAGCAGCTTCGGACAGGGGGGCAATTCACCCCTCCACTTT.